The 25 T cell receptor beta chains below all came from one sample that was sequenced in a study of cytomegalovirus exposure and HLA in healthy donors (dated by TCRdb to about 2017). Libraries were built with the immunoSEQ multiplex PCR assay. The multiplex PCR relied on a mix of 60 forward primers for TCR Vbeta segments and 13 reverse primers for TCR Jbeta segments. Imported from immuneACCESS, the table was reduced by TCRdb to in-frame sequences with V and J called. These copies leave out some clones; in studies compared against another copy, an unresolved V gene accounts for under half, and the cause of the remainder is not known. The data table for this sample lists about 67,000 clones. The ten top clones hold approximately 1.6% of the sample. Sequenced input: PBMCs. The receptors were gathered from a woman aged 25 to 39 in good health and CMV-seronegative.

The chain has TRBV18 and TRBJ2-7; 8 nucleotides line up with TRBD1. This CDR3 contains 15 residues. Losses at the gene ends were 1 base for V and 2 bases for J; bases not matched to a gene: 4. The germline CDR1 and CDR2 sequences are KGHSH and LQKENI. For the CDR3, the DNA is TGTGCCAGCTCACCACGGACAGGGCCCACCTACGAGCAGTACTTC. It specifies CASSPRTGPTYEQYF.

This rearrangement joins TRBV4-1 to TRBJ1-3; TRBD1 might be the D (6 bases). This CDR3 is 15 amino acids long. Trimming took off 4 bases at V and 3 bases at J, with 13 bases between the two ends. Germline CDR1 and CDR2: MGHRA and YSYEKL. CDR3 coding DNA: TGCGCCAGCAGCCTTGGGGGCGCTGGTGGAAACACCATATATTTT. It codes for CASSLGGAGGNTIYF.

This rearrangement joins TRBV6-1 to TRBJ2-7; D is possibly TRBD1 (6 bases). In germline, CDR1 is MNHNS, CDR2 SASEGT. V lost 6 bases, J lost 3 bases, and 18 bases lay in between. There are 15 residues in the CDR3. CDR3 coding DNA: TGTGCCAGCAGCTATCTGACAGGTTATAACTACGAGCAGTACTTC. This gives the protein CASSYLTGYNYEQYF.

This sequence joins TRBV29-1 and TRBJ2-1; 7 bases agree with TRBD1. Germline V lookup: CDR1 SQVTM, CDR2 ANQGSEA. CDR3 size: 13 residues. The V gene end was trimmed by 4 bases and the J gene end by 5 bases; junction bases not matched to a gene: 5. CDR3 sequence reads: CSVARQGHNEQFF. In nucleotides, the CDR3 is TGCAGCGTTGCAAGACAGGGACACAATGAGCAGTTCTTC.

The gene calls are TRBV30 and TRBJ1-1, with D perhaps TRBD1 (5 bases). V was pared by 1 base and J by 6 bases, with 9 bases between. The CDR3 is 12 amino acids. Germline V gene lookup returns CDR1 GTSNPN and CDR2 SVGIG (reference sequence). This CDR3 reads CAWSGGFAEAFF. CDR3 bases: TGTGCCTGGAGTGGGGGCTTCGCTGAAGCTTTCTTT. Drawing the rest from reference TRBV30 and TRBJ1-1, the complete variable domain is SQTIHQWPATLVQPVGSPLSLECTVEGTSNPNLYWYRQAAGRGLQLLFYSVGIGQISSEVPQNLSASRPQDRQFILSSKKLLLSDSGFYLCAWSGGFAEAFFGQGTRLTVV.

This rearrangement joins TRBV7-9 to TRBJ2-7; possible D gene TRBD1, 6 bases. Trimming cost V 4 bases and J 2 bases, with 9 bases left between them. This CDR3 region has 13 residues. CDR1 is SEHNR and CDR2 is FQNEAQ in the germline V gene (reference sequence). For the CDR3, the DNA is TGTGCCAGCAGCTCGGACAGCACCTACGAGCAGTACTTC. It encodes CASSSDSTYEQYF. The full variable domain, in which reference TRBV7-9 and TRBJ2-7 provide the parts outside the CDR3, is DTGVSQNPRHKITKRGQNVTFRCDPISEHNRLYWYRQTLGQGPEFLTYFQNEAQLEKSRLLSDRFSAERPKGSFSTLEIQRTEQGDSAMYLCASSSDSTYEQYFGPGTRLTVT.

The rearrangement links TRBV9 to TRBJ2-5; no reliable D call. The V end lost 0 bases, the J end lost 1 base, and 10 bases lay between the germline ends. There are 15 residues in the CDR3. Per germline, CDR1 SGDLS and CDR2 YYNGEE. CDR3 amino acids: CASSVAAAVQETQYF. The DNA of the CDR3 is TGTGCCAGCAGCGTAGCTGCGGCAGTCCAAGAGACCCAGTACTTC.

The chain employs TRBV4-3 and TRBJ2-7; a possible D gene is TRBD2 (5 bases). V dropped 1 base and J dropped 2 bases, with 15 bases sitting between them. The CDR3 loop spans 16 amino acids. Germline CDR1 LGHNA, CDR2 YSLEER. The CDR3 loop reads CASSQGSGSSAYEQYF. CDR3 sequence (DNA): TGCGCCAGCAGCCAAGGGTCGGGGTCGAGCGCCTACGAGCAGTACTTC.

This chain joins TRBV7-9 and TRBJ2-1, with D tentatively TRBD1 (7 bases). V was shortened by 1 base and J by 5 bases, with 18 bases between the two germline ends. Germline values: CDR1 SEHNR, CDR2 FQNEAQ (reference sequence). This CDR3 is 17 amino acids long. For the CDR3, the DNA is TGTGCCAGCAGCTTAGGAGGGGCGGGGACAGCGGACAATGAGCAGTTCTTC. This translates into CASSLGGAGTADNEQFF.

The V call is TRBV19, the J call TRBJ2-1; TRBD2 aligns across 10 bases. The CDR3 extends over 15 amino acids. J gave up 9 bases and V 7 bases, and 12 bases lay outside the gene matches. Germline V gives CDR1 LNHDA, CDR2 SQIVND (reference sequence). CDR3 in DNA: TGTGCCAGTACCCCCCTAGCGGGAGAGGCGCCTGAGCAGTTCTTC. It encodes CASTPLAGEAPEQFF.

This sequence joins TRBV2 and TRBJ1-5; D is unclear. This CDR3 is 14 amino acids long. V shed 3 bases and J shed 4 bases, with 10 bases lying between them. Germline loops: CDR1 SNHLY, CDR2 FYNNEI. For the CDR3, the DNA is TGTGCCAGCAGTGAGCCAGGACTTAATCAGCCCCAGCATTTT. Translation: CASSEPGLNQPQHF.

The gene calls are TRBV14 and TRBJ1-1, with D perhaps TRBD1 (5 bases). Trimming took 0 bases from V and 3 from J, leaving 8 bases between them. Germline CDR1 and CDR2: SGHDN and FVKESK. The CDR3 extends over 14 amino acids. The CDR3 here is CASSQEQAYTEAFF. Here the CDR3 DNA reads TGTGCCAGCAGCCAAGAACAGGCGTACACTGAAGCTTTCTTT.

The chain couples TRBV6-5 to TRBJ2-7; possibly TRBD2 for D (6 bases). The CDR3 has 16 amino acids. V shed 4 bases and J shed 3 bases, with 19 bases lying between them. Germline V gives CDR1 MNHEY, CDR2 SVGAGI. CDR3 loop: CASSSATGTAYYEQYF. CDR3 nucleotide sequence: TGTGCCAGCAGTTCGGCAACCGGGACTGCCTACTACGAGCAGTACTTC.

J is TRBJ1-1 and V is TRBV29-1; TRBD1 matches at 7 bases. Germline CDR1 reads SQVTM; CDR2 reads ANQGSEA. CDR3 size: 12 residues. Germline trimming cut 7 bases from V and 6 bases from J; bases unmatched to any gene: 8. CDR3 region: CSGTGGRPEAFF. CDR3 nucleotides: TGCAGCGGGACAGGAGGAAGGCCTGAAGCTTTCTTT.

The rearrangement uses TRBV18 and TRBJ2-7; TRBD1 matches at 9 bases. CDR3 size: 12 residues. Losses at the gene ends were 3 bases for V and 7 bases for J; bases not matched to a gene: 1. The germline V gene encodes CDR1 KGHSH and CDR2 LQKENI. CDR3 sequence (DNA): TGTGCCAGCTCACCTGGGACAGGGGAGCAGTACTTC. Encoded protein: CASSPGTGEQYF.

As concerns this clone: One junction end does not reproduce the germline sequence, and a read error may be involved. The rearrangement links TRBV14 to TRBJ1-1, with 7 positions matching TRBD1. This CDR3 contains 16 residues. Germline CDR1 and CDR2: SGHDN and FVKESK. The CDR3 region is CASSLFTGQQNTEDFF. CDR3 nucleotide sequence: TGTGCCAGCAGCCTCTTCACGGGACAGCAGAACACTGAAGATTTCTTT.

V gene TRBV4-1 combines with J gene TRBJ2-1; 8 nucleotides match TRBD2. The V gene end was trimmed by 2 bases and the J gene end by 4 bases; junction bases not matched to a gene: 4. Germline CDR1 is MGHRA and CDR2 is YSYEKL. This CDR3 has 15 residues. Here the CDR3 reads CASSQLGGGYNEQFF. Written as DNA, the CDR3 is TGCGCCAGCAGCCAATTGGGCGGGGGGTACAATGAGCAGTTCTTC.

The DNA of the CDR3 is TGTGCCAGCTCACCACCGACTAGCGGGGGGGGCAAGTACTTC. Protein product: CASSPPTSGGGKYF. The chain employs TRBV18 and TRBJ2-7, with TRBD2 matching over 14 bases. The J segment lost 11 bases and the V segment lost 0 bases, leaving 3 bases of the junction unmatched. The CDR3 extends over 14 amino acids. Germline V CDR1 and CDR2: KGHSH, LQKENI.

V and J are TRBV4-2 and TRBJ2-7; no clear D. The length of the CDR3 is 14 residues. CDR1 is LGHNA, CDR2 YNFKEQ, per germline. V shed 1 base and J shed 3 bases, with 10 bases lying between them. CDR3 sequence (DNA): TGTGCCAGCAGCCAAGGGGCAGGTAGCTACGAGCAGTACTTC. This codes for CASSQGAGSYEQYF.

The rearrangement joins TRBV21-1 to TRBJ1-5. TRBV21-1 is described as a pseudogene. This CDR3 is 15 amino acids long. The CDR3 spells CASSKRRVRNQPQHF. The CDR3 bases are TGTGCCAGCAGCAAACGGAGGGTTCGCAATCAGCCCCAGCATTTT.

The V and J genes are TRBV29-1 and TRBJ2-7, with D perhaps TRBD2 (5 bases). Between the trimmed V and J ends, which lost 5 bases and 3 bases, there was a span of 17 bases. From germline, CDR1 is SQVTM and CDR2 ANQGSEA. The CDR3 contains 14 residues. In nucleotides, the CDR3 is TGCAGCGTTCGGCGGACGGACTCTGGCTACGAGCAGTACTTC. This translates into CSVRRTDSGYEQYF.

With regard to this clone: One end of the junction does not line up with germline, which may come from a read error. The CDR3 DNA follows: TGTGCCAGCAGTTTATATTCTGAGGAATGGGACTTC. Amino acid sequence: CASSLYSEEWDF. The chain carries TRBV28 and TRBJ2-7; D is undetermined. The germline V gene encodes CDR1 MDHEN and CDR2 SYDVKM. This CDR3 is built from 12 residues.

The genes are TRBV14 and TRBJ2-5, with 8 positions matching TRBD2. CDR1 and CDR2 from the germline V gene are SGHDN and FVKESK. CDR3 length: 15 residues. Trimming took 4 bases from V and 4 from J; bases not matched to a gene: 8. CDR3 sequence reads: CASSRTGTSGETQYF. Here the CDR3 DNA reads TGTGCCAGCAGCCGAACCGGGACTAGTGGAGAGACCCAGTACTTC.

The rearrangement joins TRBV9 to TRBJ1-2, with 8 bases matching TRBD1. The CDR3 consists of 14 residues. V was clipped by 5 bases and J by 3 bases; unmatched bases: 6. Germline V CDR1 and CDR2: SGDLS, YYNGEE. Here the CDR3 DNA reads TGTGCCAGCAGTCGAGGACAGGGCGACTATGGCTACACCTTC. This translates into CASSRGQGDYGYTF.

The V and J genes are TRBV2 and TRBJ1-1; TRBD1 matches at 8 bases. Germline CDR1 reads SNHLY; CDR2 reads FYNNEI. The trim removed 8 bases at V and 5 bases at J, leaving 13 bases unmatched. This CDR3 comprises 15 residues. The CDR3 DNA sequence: TGTGCCAGCCGCCGGGGAAGGGACAGGCCGACTGAAGCTTTCTTT. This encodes CASRRGRDRPTEAFF.